The sample holds one count of the clone carrying this TCR beta chain. The data were taken from a study of control samples from healthy donors and cancer patients. Only in-frame clones appear in the TCRdb table, and some are missing; sequencing was by immunoSEQ multiplex PCR. The top ten clones hold around 5.4% of a sample with 57,000 or so clones, 90% of them seen once. The V end was cut by 10 bases, the J end by 2 bases, with 15 bases between. This CDR3 is 13 amino acids long. The germline V gene has CDR1 MDHEN and CDR2 SYDVKM. Sample: PBMCs. The source of this sequence is a man between 60 and 75 years old with colorectal cancer. The chain employs TRBV28 and TRBJ2-7; D uncertain. CDR3 DNA sequence: TGTGCCACCAGCCCCGGGCCCACCTACGAGCAGTACTTC. Protein: CATSPGPTYEQYF.